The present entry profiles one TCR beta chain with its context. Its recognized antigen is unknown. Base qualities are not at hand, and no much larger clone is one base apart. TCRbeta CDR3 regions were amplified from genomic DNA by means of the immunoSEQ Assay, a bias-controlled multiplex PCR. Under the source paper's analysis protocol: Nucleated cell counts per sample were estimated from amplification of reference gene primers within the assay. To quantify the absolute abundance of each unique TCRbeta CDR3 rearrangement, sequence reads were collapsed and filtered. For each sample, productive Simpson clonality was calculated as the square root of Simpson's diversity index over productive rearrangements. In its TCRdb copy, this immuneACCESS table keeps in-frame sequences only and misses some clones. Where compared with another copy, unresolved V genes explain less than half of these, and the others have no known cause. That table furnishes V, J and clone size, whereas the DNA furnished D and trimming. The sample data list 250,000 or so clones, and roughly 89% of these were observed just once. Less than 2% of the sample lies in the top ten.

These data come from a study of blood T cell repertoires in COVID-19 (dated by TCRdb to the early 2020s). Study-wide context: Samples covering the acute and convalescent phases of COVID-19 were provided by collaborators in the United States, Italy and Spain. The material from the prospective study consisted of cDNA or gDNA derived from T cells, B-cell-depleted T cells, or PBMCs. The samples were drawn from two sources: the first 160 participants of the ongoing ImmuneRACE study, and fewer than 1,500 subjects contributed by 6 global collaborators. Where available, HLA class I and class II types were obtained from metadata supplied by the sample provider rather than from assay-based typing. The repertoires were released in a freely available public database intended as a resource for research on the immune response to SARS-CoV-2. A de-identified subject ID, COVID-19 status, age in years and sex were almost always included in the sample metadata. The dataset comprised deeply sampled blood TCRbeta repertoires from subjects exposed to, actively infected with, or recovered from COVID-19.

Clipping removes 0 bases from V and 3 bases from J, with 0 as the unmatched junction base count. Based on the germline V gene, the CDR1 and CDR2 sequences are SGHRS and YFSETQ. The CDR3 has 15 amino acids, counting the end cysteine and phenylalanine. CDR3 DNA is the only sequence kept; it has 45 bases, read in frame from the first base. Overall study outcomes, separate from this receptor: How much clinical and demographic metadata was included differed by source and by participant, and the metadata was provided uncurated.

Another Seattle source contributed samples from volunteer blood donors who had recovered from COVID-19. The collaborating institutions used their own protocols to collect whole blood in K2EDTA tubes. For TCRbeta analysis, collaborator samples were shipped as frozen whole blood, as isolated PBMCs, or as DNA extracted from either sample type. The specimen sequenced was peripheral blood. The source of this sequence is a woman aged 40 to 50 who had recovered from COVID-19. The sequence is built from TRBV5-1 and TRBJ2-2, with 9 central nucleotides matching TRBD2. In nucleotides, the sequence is TGCGCCAGCAGCTTGGGACTAGCGGACACCGGGGAGCTGTTTTTT. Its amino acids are CASSLGLADTGELFF.